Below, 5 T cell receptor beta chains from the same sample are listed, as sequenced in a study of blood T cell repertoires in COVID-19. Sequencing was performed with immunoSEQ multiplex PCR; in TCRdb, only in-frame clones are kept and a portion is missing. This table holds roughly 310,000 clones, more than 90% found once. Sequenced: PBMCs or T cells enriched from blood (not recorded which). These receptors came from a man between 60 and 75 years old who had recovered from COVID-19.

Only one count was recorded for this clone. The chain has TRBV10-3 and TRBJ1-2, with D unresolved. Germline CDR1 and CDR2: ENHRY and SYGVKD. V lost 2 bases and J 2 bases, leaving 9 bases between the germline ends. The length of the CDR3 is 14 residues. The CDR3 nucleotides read TGTGCCATCAGTGAGACGGTATCGAACTATGGCTACACCTTC. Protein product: CAISETVSNYGYTF.

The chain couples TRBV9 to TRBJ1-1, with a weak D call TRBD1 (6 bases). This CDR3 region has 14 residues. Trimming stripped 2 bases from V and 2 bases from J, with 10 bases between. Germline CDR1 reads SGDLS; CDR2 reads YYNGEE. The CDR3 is CASSVDSRNTEAFF. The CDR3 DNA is TGTGCCAGCAGCGTGGACAGTAGAAACACTGAAGCTTTCTTT.

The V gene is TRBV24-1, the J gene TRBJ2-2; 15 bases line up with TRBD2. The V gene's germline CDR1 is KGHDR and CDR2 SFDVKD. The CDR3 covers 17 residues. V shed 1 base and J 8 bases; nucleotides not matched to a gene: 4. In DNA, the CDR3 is TGTGCCACCAGTGATTTCGGACTAGCGGGAGGGCCGGGGGAGCTGTTTTTT. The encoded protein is CATSDFGLAGGPGELFF.

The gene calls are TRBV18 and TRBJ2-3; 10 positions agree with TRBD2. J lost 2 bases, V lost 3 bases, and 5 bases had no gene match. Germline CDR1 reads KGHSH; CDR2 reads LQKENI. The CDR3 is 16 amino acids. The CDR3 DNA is TGTGCCAGCTCACCGTATACTAGCGGGGTCACAGATACGCAGTATTTT. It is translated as CASSPYTSGVTDTQYF.

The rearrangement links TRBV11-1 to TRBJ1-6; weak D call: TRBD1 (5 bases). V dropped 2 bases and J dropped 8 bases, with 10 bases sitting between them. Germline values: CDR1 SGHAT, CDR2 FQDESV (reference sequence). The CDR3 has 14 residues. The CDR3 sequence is CASSLRSRDSPLHF. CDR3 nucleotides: TGTGCCAGCAGCTTACGGTCCAGGGATTCACCCCTCCACTTT.